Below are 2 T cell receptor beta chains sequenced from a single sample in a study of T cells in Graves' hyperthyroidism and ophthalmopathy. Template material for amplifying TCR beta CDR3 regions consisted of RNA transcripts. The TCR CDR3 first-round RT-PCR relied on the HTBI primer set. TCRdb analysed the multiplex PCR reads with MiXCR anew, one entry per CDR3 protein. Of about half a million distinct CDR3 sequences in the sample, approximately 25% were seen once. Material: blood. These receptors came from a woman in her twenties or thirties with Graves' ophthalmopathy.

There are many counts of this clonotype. CDR3 sequence (DNA): TGCAGCGTTGAAGGGCCAGGGATTGGGGAGACCCAGTACTTC. Residues: CSVEGPGIGETQYF. The chain carries TRBV29-1 and TRBJ2-5; a weak D match, TRBD1 (5 bases). The CDR3 loop spans 14 amino acids. V dropped 1 base and J dropped 5 bases, with 14 bases sitting between them. Germline-derived CDR1 and CDR2 are SQVTM and ANQGSEA.

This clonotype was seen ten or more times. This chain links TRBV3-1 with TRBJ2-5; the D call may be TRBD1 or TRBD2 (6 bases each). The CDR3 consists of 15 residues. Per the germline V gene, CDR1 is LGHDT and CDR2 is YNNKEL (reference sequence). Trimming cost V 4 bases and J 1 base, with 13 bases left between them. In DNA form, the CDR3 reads TGTGCCAGCAGCCGACAAGGGGGGCCCCAAGAGACCCAGTACTTC. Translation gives CASSRQGGPQETQYF.